Listed below are T cell receptor beta chains from one sample, sequenced in a study of naive and memory T cell subsets. TCRdb passed the 5' RACE reads through MiXCR, listing each CDR3 protein once. This table has tens of thousands of distinct CDR3 sequences, roughly 7.5% appearing once. The receptors were gathered from a female donor in good health. Each CDR3 is given with its conserved first and last residue. D genes are given only for firm matches. Size tells how often a clone was seen (once, few, many) or the class of an expanded clone, and some rows leave it out.

>TRBV12-5|NA|NA|TRBJ2-5
CASGLEGTARETQYF
TGTGCTAGTGGTTTGGAAGGGACTGCAAGGGAGACCCAGTACTTC
>TRBV28|TRBD1|NA|TRBJ1-2
CASSFGTGGGDTF
TGTGCCAGCAGTTTCGGGACAGGAGGTGGCGACACCTTC
>TRBV4-3|NA|few|TRBJ1-3
CASSQGFMGASGNTIYF
TGCGCCAGCAGCCAAGGGTTTATGGGGGCCTCTGGAAACACCATATATTTT
>TRBV5-5|TRBD2|few|TRBJ2-7
CASRLTGTSSYEQYF
TGTGCCAGCAGGTTAACCGGGACTAGCTCCTACGAGCAGTACTTC
>TRBV5-6|NA|NA|TRBJ1-2
CASRLRSLYGDTF
TGTGCCAGCAGACTCAGGAGTCTCTATGGCGACACCTTC
>TRBV15|NA|NA|TRBJ2-1
CATSRVRPESYNEQFF
TGTGCCACCAGCAGAGTAAGGCCTGAGTCCTACAATGAGCAGTTCTTC
>TRBV14|NA|few|TRBJ2-2
CASSQDRSGELFF
TGTGCCAGCAGCCAAGATCGGTCCGGGGAGCTGTTTTTT
>TRBV9|NA|few|TRBJ2-7
CASSVGGGVRSEQYF
TGTGCCAGCAGCGTAGGGGGTGGGGTTCGAAGCGAGCAGTACTTC
>TRBV5-5|NA|few|TRBJ1-1
CASSLAGNTEAFF
TGTGCCAGCAGCTTGGCAGGGAACACTGAAGCTTTCTTT
>TRBV12-3/TRBV12-4|NA|NA|TRBJ2-5
CASTQNEGETQYF
TGTGCCAGCACCCAAAACGAGGGGGAGACCCAGTACTTC
>TRBV11-2|TRBD1|few|TRBJ2-2
CASRGLFSNTGELFF
TGTGCCTCAAGGGGGCTGTTTTCGAACACCGGGGAGCTGTTTTTT
>TRBV6-2/TRBV6-3|NA|many|TRBJ1-5
CASSYGSFRVYQPQHF
TGTGCCAGCAGTTACGGCAGTTTCCGGGTGTATCAGCCCCAGCATTTT
>TRBV19|NA|NA|TRBJ2-7
CASSIDARGWTETYEQYF
TGTGCCAGTAGTATAGATGCCCGAGGTTGGACCGAAACCTACGAGCAGTACTTC
>TRBV29-1|TRBD2|NA|TRBJ2-1
CSVEGGSRNEQFF
TGCAGCGTTGAGGGGGGGAGTCGGAATGAGCAGTTCTTC
>TRBV20-1|NA|many|TRBJ1-4
CSATRGRGEKLFF
TGCAGTGCGACAAGGGGGAGAGGGGAAAAACTGTTTTTT
>TRBV7-2|NA|NA|TRBJ2-5
CASSLVRRETQYF
TGTGCCAGCAGCTTAGTGCGGCGAGAGACCCAGTACTTC
>TRBV25-1|NA|NA|TRBJ2-1
CASRDRSGALGQFF
TGTGCCAGCAGAGACAGGTCCGGGGCCCTTGGGCAGTTCTTC
>TRBV6-5|NA|NA|TRBJ2-3
CASSYSRGRTDTQYF
TGTGCCAGCAGTTACTCCCGGGGGCGCACAGATACGCAGTATTTT
>TRBV18|NA|many|TRBJ1-4
CASSRGANEKLFF
TGTGCCAGCTCTCGAGGGGCTAATGAAAAACTGTTTTTT
>TRBV5-5|NA|NA|TRBJ2-5
CASSLGEGGETQYF
TGTGCCAGCAGCTTGGGTGAAGGTGGGGAGACCCAGTACTTC
>TRBV29-1|TRBD1|few|TRBJ1-5
CSVTGTGGAGQPQHF
TGCAGCGTTACCGGGACAGGGGGCGCAGGGCAGCCCCAGCATTTT
>TRBV6-5|NA|many|TRBJ1-3
CASSYSPGNTIYF
TGTGCCAGCAGTTACTCTCCCGGAAACACCATATATTTT
>TRBV12-3/TRBV12-4|TRBD1|few|TRBJ2-2
CASSSRDRNTGELFF
TGTGCCAGCAGTTCACGGGACAGGAACACCGGGGAGCTGTTTTTT
>TRBV20-1|NA|few|TRBJ2-1
CSARPLGACRNEQFF
TGCAGTGCTAGACCCCTCGGGGCCTGTAGGAATGAGCAGTTCTTC
>TRBV19|NA|few|TRBJ1-1
CASWAPGLQGNTEAFF
TGTGCCAGTTGGGCGCCGGGGCTACAAGGGAACACTGAAGCTTTCTTT
>TRBV20-1|TRBD1|many|TRBJ1-1
CSAIPQTGTANTEAFF
TGCAGTGCCATACCTCAGACCGGGACAGCGAACACTGAAGCTTTCTTT
>TRBV6-5|NA|many|TRBJ2-7
CASRPAGGQSGDEQYF
TGTGCCAGCAGACCCGCCGGGGGCCAGTCAGGGGACGAGCAGTACTTC
>TRBV7-2|NA|many|TRBJ2-3
CASSPSQYGTDTQYF
TGTGCCAGCAGCCCTTCCCAGTACGGCACAGATACGCAGTATTTT
>TRBV6-2/TRBV6-3|NA|few|TRBJ2-7
CASSYPAYEQYF
TGTGCCAGCAGTTACCCCGCCTACGAGCAGTACTTC
>TRBV5-4|TRBD1|many|TRBJ2-5
CASSLTGGQETQYF
TGTGCCAGCAGCTTGACAGGGGGCCAAGAGACCCAGTACTTC
>TRBV18|TRBD1|few|TRBJ1-4
CASSPPSDRGNRFF
TGTGCCAGCTCACCACCTTCGGACAGGGGTAATCGGTTTTTT
>TRBV6-1|TRBD1|many|TRBJ1-1
CASSDAGTGVTEAFF
TGTGCCAGCAGTGATGCCGGGACAGGGGTTACTGAAGCTTTCTTT
>TRBV7-3|NA|NA|TRBJ2-5
CASSRAGASQETQYF
TGTGCCAGCAGCCGCGCGGGGGCATCACAAGAGACCCAGTACTTC
>TRBV6-5|NA|many|TRBJ1-1
CASTQGRNTEAFF
TGTGCCAGCACACAAGGGAGGAACACTGAAGCTTTCTTT
>TRBV7-2|NA|many|TRBJ1-5
CASSLVTGRNQPQHF
TGTGCCAGCAGCTTAGTCACAGGGAGGAATCAGCCCCAGCATTTT
>TRBV6-6|TRBD1|NA|TRBJ1-5
CASSSGTGVQPQHF
TGTGCCAGCAGCTCCGGGACAGGGGTACAGCCCCAGCATTTT
>TRBV4-2|NA|few|TRBJ1-5
CASSQDLTQPQHF
TGTGCCAGCAGCCAAGATTTGACTCAGCCCCAGCATTTT
>TRBV28|NA|many|TRBJ1-5
CAGRGSLNSNQPQHF
TGTGCCGGAAGGGGCAGTTTGAATAGCAATCAGCCCCAGCATTTT
>TRBV7-9|NA|many|TRBJ1-1
CASSLALGQVGTEAFF
TGTGCCAGCAGCTTAGCGCTAGGGCAGGTCGGCACTGAAGCTTTCTTT
>TRBV19|TRBD2|once|TRBJ2-2
CASRLAGVSTGELFF
TGTGCCAGTAGACTAGCGGGGGTTAGCACCGGGGAGCTGTTTTTT
>TRBV5-1|NA|many|TRBJ2-5
CASSLGYAQETQYF
TGCGCCAGCAGCTTGGGATATGCCCAAGAGACCCAGTACTTC
>TRBV6-2/TRBV6-3|NA|many|TRBJ2-7
CASSYSEYGTYEQYF
TGTGCCAGCAGTTACTCGGAGTACGGTACCTACGAGCAGTACTTC
>TRBV5-1|TRBD1|NA|TRBJ2-1
CATKTGGAGNEQFF
TGCGCCACCAAAACAGGGGGCGCCGGCAATGAGCAGTTCTTC